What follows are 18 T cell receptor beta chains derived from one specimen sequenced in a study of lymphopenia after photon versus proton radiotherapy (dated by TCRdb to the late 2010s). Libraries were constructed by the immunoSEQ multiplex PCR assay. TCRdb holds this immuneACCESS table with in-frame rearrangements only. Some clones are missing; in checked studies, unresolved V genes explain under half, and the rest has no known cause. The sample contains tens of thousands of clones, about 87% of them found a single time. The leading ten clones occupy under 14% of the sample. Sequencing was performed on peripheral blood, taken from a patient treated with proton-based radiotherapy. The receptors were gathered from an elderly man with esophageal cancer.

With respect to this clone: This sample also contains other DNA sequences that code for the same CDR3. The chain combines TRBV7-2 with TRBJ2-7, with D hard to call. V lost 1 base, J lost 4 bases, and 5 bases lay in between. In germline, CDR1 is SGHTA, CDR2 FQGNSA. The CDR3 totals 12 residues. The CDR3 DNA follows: TGTGCCAGCAGCTTAGTACCGTACGAGCAGTACTTC. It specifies CASSLVPYEQYF.

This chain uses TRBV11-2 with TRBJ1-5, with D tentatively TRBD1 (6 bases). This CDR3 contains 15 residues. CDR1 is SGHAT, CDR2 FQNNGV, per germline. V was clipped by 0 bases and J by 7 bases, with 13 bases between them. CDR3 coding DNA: TGTGCCAGCAGCTTAGATAGGGGGGGCGGCCAGCCCCAGCATTTT. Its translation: CASSLDRGGGQPQHF.

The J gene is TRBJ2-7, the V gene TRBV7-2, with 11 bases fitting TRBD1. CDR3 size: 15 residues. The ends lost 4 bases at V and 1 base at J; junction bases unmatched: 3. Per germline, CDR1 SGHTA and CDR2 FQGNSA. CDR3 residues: CASSSWDRGSYEQYF. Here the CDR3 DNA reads TGTGCCAGCAGCTCGTGGGACAGGGGGTCCTACGAGCAGTACTTC.

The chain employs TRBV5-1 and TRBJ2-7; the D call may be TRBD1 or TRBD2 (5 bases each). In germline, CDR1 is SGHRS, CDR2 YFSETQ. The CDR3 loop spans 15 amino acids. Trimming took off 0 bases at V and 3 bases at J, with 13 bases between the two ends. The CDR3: CASSLDGGSHYEQYF. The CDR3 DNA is TGCGCCAGCAGCTTGGATGGGGGATCCCACTACGAGCAGTACTTC.

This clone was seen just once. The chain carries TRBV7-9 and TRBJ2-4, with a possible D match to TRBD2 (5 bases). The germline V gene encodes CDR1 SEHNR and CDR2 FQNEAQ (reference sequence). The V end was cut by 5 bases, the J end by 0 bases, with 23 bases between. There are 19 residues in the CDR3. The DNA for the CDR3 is TGTGCCAGCAGCCCGTCGGCGGGCAGAACGGCTCTAGCCAAAAACATTCAGTACTTC. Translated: CASSPSAGRTALAKNIQYF.

As DNA, the CDR3 is TGTGCCAGCGGGAGGCAAGAGACCCAGTACTTC. As protein: CASGRQETQYF. V usage is TRBV2 and J usage is TRBJ2-5; possible D gene TRBD2, 6 bases. CDR3 length: 11 amino acids. Germline V lookup: CDR1 SNHLY, CDR2 FYNNEI. Trimming pared 8 bases from V and 2 bases from J, leaving 6 bases between.

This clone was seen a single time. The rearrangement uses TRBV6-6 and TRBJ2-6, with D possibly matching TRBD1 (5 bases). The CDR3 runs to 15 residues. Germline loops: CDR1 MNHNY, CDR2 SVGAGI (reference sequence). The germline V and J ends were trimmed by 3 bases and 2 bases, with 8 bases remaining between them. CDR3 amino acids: CASSYLGAGANVLTF. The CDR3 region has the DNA TGTGCCAGCAGTTATCTAGGGGCTGGGGCCAACGTCCTGACTTTC.

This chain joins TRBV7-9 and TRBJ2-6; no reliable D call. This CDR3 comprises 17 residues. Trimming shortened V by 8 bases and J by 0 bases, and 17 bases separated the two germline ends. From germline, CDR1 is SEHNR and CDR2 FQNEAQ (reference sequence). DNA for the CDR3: TGTGCCAGCGGTGGTGGGCCCTACTTCTCTGGGGCCAACGTCCTGACTTTC. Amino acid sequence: CASGGGPYFSGANVLTF.

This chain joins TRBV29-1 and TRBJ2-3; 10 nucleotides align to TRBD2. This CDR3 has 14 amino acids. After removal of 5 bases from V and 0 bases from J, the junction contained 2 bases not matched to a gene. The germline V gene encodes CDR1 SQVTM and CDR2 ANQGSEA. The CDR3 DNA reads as TGCAGCGTTACTAGCGGGGTTAGCACAGATACGCAGTATTTT. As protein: CSVTSGVSTDTQYF.

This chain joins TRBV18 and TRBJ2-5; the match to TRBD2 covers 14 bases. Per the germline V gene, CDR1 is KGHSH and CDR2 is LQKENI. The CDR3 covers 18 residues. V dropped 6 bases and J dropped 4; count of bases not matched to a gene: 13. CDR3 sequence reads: CASSPTGTSGRTVETQYF. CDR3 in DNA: TGTGCCAGCTCCCCAACCGGGACTAGCGGGAGAACGGTAGAGACCCAGTACTTC.

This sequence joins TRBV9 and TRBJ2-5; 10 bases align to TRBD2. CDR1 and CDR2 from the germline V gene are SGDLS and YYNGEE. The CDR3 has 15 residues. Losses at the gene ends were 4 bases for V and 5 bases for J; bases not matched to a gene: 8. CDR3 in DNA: TGTGCCAGCAGCCCTAGCGGGAGAAGACTTGAGACCCAGTACTTC. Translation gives CASSPSGRRLETQYF.

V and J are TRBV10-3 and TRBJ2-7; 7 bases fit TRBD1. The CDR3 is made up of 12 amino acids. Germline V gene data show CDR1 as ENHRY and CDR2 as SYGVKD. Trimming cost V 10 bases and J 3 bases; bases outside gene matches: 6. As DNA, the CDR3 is TGTGCCACATACGACAGGGACTACGAGCAGTACTTC. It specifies CATYDRDYEQYF.

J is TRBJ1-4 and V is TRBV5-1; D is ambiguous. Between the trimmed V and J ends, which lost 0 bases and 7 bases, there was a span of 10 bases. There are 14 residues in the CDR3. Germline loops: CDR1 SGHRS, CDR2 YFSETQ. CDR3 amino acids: CASSLGTRGEKLFF. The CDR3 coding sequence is TGCGCCAGCAGCTTGGGAACCAGAGGTGAAAAACTGTTTTTT.

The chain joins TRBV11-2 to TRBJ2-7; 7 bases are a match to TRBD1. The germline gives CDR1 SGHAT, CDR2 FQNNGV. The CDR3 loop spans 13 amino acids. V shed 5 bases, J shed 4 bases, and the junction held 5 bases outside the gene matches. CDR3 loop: CASSPDRVYEQYF. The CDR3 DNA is TGTGCCAGCAGCCCCGACAGGGTTTACGAGCAGTACTTC.

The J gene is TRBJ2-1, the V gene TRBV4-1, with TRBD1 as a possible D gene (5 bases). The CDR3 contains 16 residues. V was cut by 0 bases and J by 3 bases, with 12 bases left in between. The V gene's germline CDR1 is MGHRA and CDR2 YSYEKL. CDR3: CASSQDGAAGYNEQFF. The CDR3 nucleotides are TGCGCCAGCAGCCAAGATGGGGCGGCTGGCTACAATGAGCAGTTCTTC.

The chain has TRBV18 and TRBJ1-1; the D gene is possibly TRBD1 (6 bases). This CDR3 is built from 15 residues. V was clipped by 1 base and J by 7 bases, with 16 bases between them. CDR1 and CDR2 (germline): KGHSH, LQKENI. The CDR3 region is CASSPRTGRENEAFF. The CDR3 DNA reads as TGTGCCAGCTCACCACGAACAGGGCGAGAAAATGAAGCTTTCTTT.

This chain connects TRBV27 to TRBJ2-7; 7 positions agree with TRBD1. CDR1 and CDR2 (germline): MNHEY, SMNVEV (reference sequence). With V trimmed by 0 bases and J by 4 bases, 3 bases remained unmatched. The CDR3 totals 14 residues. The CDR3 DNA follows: TGTGCCAGCAGTTTATCGGCAGGGGGATACGAGCAGTACTTC. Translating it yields CASSLSAGGYEQYF.

CDR3 sequence: CASDGQGDDNYGYTF. In nucleotides, the CDR3 is TGTGCCAGCGACGGTCAGGGGGATGATAACTATGGCTACACCTTC. V gene TRBV2 combines with J gene TRBJ1-2; 7 nucleotides line up with TRBD1. The junction had 10 bases not matched to a gene; V was cut back by 8 bases and J by 1 base. The germline V gene encodes CDR1 SNHLY and CDR2 FYNNEI. This CDR3 has 15 residues.